This T cell receptor (beta chain) was sequenced in a study of shared clonotypes between healthy human individuals. Caucasian adults living in Nashville, Tennessee, provided all samples. How the authors handled the data: ImmunoSEQ output held junction-only sequences without quality scores, so filtering differed. Profiled with immunoSEQ multiplex PCR; TCRdb holds only in-frame clones, not every one. V and J calls and clone size are as listed in that table; D and trimming were resolved from the DNA. The sample includes roughly 490,000 clones, less than 80% of them seen just once. This CDR3 spans 18 amino acids. The trim removed 7 bases at V and 3 bases at J, leaving 15 bases unmatched. Per germline, CDR1 MNHEY and CDR2 SMNVEV (reference sequence).

Sequenced material: PBMCs. This clonotype originated in a middle-aged woman in good health. Some clones in this sample may be carry-over from other donors' samples. The chain carries TRBV27 and TRBJ2-3; TRBD2 matches 11 bases. This CDR3 reads CASKGLKLAGVMTDTQYF. Here the CDR3 DNA reads TGTGCCAGCAAAGGACTAAAACTAGCGGGAGTGATGACAGATACGCAGTATTTT.